This T cell receptor beta chain is from a study of blood T cells in healthy people across ages. Study information: Capture by template switching was about one barcoded beta molecule per two T cells. Overall study results and limits: It was not known whether donors were CMV positive (a possible confounder of expanded clonotype changes).

A J-beta primer mix and a sample-barcoded 5' primer were used in a second PCR of about 7 to 12 cycles. TCRdb analysed the 5' RACE reads with MiXCR anew, one entry per CDR3 protein. Here the sample spans hundreds of thousands of distinct CDR3 sequences, 29% being singletons. Germline-derived CDR1 and CDR2 are SGHAT and FQNNGV. V was pared by 1 base and J by 8 bases, with 9 bases between. The CDR3 extends over 14 amino acids. As concerns this clonotype: The antigen is undetermined.

Source material: blood. J is TRBJ1-6 and V is TRBV11-2; D may be TRBD1 (6 bases). This TCR was recovered from an elderly woman in good health. CDR3 sequence reads: CASSLAGADSPLHF. The DNA for the CDR3 is TGTGCCAGCAGCTTAGCAGGGGCTGATTCACCCCTCCACTTT.